These 32 T cell receptor beta chains were sequenced from one sample in a study of T cell responses to AZD1222 COVID-19 vaccine. Data came from immunoSEQ multiplex PCR; TCRdb stores just in-frame clones and leaves some out. The sample includes approximately 180,000 clones, 70% to 90% seen only once; the top ten take 7.7%. The material sequenced was peripheral blood, taken on day 0 of AZD1222 vaccination. The receptors were gathered from an adult in good health.

The J gene is TRBJ2-2, the V gene TRBV29-1; D is ambiguous. V was cut by 7 bases and J by 0 bases, with 12 bases left in between. From germline, CDR1 is SQVTM and CDR2 ANQGSEA. This CDR3 spans 14 amino acids. CDR3 region: CSACTGANTGELFF. As DNA, the CDR3 is TGCAGCGCCTGCACCGGCGCGAACACCGGGGAGCTGTTTTTT.

V gene TRBV9 combines with J gene TRBJ2-3, with D possibly matching TRBD2 (6 bases). Trimming shortened V by 0 bases and J by 6 bases, and 14 bases separated the two germline ends. CDR1 and CDR2 (germline): SGDLS, YYNGEE. CDR3 length: 15 residues. As DNA, the CDR3 is TGTGCCAGCAGCGTAGGTGTAGCGGTTGGGGATACGCAGTATTTT. It encodes CASSVGVAVGDTQYF.

This clone was found once. The V gene is TRBV2, the J gene TRBJ2-5; possibly TRBD2 for D (6 bases). The germline V gene has CDR1 SNHLY and CDR2 FYNNEI. This CDR3 is built from 14 residues. V was cut by 6 bases and J by 5 bases, with 16 bases left in between. The CDR3: CASRFAGPGETQYF. CDR3 bases: TGTGCCAGCAGGTTCGCGGGACCGGGGGAGACCCAGTACTTC.

The V gene is TRBV11-2, the J gene TRBJ2-1; 8 bases agree with TRBD2. The V and J ends lost 0 bases and 9 bases, in that order; junction bases with no gene match: 4. The CDR3 is made up of 14 amino acids. CDR1 SGHAT and CDR2 FQNNGV come from the germline V gene. CDR3 loop: CASSLERGGVEQFF. The CDR3 DNA follows: TGTGCCAGCAGCTTAGAACGGGGGGGAGTTGAGCAGTTCTTC.

The chain recombines TRBV30 with TRBJ1-5, with 7 bases aligning to TRBD1. V was pared by 1 base and J by 3 bases, with 6 bases of the junction left unmatched. Germline CDR1 is GTSNPN and CDR2 is SVGIG (reference sequence). This CDR3 has 15 residues. The CDR3 region has the DNA TGTGCCTGGAGTGAGGCGACAGGGTTCAATCAGCCCCAGCATTTT. It encodes CAWSEATGFNQPQHF.

CDR3 sequence reads: CASSTPGGRTEAFF. The CDR3 DNA reads as TGTGCCAGCAGCACTCCGGGGGGGAGGACTGAAGCTTTCTTT. J is TRBJ1-1 and V is TRBV27, with D tentatively TRBD1 (5 bases). Trimming removed 6 bases from V and 5 bases from J, with 16 bases in between. The CDR3 spans 14 residues. Germline lookup yields CDR1 MNHEY and CDR2 SMNVEV (reference sequence).

The CDR3 reads CASSSPDRTSNQPQHF. The CDR3 bases are TGCGCCAGCAGCTCACCGGACAGAACCTCAAATCAGCCCCAGCATTTT. The J gene is TRBJ1-5, the V gene TRBV5-1; weak D call: TRBD1 (6 bases). With 3 bases removed from V and 4 bases from J, the gap between germline ends came to 17 bases. Germline CDR1 is SGHRS and CDR2 is YFSETQ. The CDR3 extends over 16 amino acids. Full variable domain (remainder filled in from reference TRBV5-1 and TRBJ1-5): KAGVTQTPRYLIKTRGQQVTLSCSPISGHRSVSWYQQTPGQGLQFLFEYFSETQRNKGNFPGRFSGRQFSNSRSEMNVSTLELGDSALYLCASSSPDRTSNQPQHFGDGTRLSIL.

The chain carries TRBV3-1 (or the pseudogene TRBV3-2) and TRBJ1-4; D unclear. Germline CDR1 is LGHDT and CDR2 is YNNKEL (reference sequence). The V and J ends lost 4 bases and 0 bases respectively, with 9 bases between them. There are 15 residues in the CDR3. The CDR3, as DNA: TGTGCCAGCAGCCCGGCCAGATCAACTAATGAAAAACTGTTTTTT. It codes for CASSPARSTNEKLFF.

This rearrangement joins TRBV19 to TRBJ1-2, with D unclear. Germline V CDR1 and CDR2: LNHDA, SQIVND (reference sequence). The CDR3 is 13 residues long. V was shortened by 3 bases and J by 0 bases, with 5 bases between the two germline ends. In DNA form, the CDR3 reads TGTGCCAGTAGTATGGAATCTAACTATGGCTACACCTTC. Translated, it gives CASSMESNYGYTF.

The chain uses TRBV6-5 and TRBJ1-1; D not resolved. V lost 11 bases and J 1 base, leaving 14 bases between the germline ends. The CDR3 has 13 amino acids. CDR1 is MNHEY and CDR2 is SVGAGI in the germline V gene. CDR3 region: CAVHSTPNTEAFF. DNA of the CDR3: TGTGCCGTACACAGTACTCCGAACACTGAAGCTTTCTTT.

The gene calls are TRBV21-1 and TRBJ2-6; the D call in the table, TRBD1, was not verified against the DNA. TRBV21-1 has pseudogene status. The CDR3 totals 17 residues. In DNA, the CDR3 is TGTGCCAGCAGCTCGACAGGGGAGATGGAAGGGGCCAACGTCCTGACTTTC. As protein: CASSSTGEMEGANVLTF.

The CDR3, as DNA: TGTGCCAGCAGCTTAACGAGGACCTCGGAGACCGGGGAGCTGTTTTTT. Translation gives CASSLTRTSETGELFF. The rearrangement links TRBV7-3 to TRBJ2-2; no firm D call. CDR3 size: 16 residues. Germline assignment: CDR1 SGHTA and CDR2 FQGTGA. The V and J ends lost 0 bases and 5 bases respectively, with 13 bases between them. Supplemented by reference TRBV7-3 and TRBJ2-2, the full variable domain reads GAGVSQTPSNKVTEKGKYVELRCDPISGHTALYWYRQSLGQGPEFLIYFQGTGAADDSGLPNDRFFAVRPEGSVSTLKIQRTERGDSAVYLCASSLTRTSETGELFFGEGSRLTVL.

The chain links TRBV7-3 to TRBJ2-2; possibly TRBD1 for D (6 bases). The CDR3 is made up of 15 amino acids. Germline assignment: CDR1 SGHTA and CDR2 FQGTGA. V dropped 4 bases and J dropped 3 bases, with 12 bases sitting between them. As DNA, the CDR3 is TGTGCCAGCAGCTCACAGGGTGTTGACACCGGGGAGCTGTTTTTT. It yields the protein CASSSQGVDTGELFF.

The CDR3 DNA reads as TGTGCCAGCAGCCACCTAGCGGGGGGGCTCTACGAGCAGTACTTC. Its protein is CASSHLAGGLYEQYF. The chain joins TRBV3-1 (or the pseudogene TRBV3-2) to TRBJ2-7, with 12 bases identical to TRBD2. This CDR3 is 15 amino acids long. V lost 3 bases to trimming and J lost 3 bases; unmatched junction nucleotides: 3. Germline CDR1 LGHDT, CDR2 YNNKEL (reference sequence).

The V gene is TRBV18, the J gene TRBJ1-3; no reliable D call. The CDR3 length is 12 residues. Trimming took off 6 bases at V and 5 bases at J, with 8 bases between the two ends. The germline gives CDR1 KGHSH, CDR2 LQKENI. The CDR3: CASSFIRNTIYF. Written as DNA, the CDR3 is TGTGCCAGCTCTTTCATCAGAAACACCATATATTTT.

This chain links TRBV3-1 (or the pseudogene TRBV3-2) with TRBJ2-7; unclear D gene. The CDR3 is 10 residues long. The V end lost 8 bases, the J end lost 2 bases, and 4 bases lay between the germline ends. Per the germline V gene, CDR1 is LGHDT and CDR2 is YNNKEL (reference sequence). The CDR3, as DNA: TGTGCCAGCGGCACCTACGAGCAGTACTTC. Its protein product is CASGTYEQYF.

This clone was found once. This chain links TRBV12-3 or TRBV12-4 with TRBJ2-5; the D is unclear. The CDR3 has 11 amino acids. Deletions cut 4 bases from V and 5 bases from J, with 5 bases between. Here the CDR3 DNA reads TGTGCCAGCAGTTGGGCCGAGACCCAGTACTTC. It encodes CASSWAETQYF.

The V gene is TRBV27, the J gene TRBJ1-2; 12 bases fit TRBD1. The CDR3 runs 14 residues. Trimming took 6 bases from V and 4 from J; bases not matched to a gene: 3. Germline V lookup: CDR1 MNHEY, CDR2 SMNVEV (reference sequence). The DNA for the CDR3 is TGTGCCAGCAGGGGGACAGGGGGCCTCTATGGCTACACCTTC. The encoded protein is CASRGTGGLYGYTF.

A few counts support this clone. V gene TRBV7-9 combines with J gene TRBJ1-5, with D perhaps matching TRBD1 (6 bases). The germline V gene encodes CDR1 SEHNR and CDR2 FQNEAQ (reference sequence). The V end was cut by 3 bases, the J end by 6 bases, with 9 bases between. The CDR3 spans 13 residues. The CDR3 DNA sequence: TGTGCCAGCAGCTTGGGGACATCTCAGCCCCAGCATTTT. As protein: CASSLGTSQPQHF.

The chain employs TRBV30 and TRBJ1-3, with no clear D. The germline gives CDR1 GTSNPN, CDR2 SVGIG (reference sequence). This CDR3 has 14 amino acids. The CDR3 protein is CASGREVSGNTIYF. The CDR3 bases are TGTGCTTCCGGGAGGGAAGTCTCTGGAAACACCATATATTTT.

The gene calls are TRBV28 and TRBJ2-3, with a weak D call TRBD2 (6 bases). Germline V gene lookup returns CDR1 MDHEN and CDR2 SYDVKM. The CDR3 length is 15 residues. The V end lost 2 bases, the J end lost 4 bases, and 13 bases lay between the germline ends. The chain's CDR3 is CASSLPLAISDTQYF. The CDR3 DNA sequence: TGTGCCAGCAGTTTACCTCTAGCGATATCAGATACGCAGTATTTT.

The rearrangement uses TRBV7-8 and TRBJ1-6; D is ambiguous. The germline CDR1 and CDR2 sequences are SGHVS and FQNEAQ. Trimming took off 1 base at V and 7 bases at J, with 8 bases between the two ends. CDR3 length: 14 residues. This chain's CDR3 is CASSLVAGNSPLHF. The CDR3 DNA reads as TGTGCCAGCAGCTTAGTGGCGGGGAATTCACCCCTCCACTTT.

The rearrangement uses TRBV18 and TRBJ2-5, with D perhaps TRBD2 (5 bases). The CDR3 has 14 residues. The V gene lost 0 bases and the J gene lost 5 bases, with 10 bases spanning the gap. Germline CDR1 and CDR2: KGHSH and LQKENI. CDR3 DNA: TGTGCCAGCTCACCACCTTCAACGGGGGAGACCCAGTACTTC. This codes for CASSPPSTGETQYF.

The V gene is TRBV5-7, the J gene TRBJ2-2, with D tentatively TRBD2 (6 bases). TRBV5-7 counts as an open reading frame of uncertain function. Trimming stripped 3 bases from V and 5 bases from J, with 17 bases between. This CDR3 spans 16 amino acids. The CDR3 DNA is TGTGCCAGCAGCTGCGGGGCGGGGCGCGGGACCGGGGAGCTGTTTTTT. As protein: CASSCGAGRGTGELFF.

The CDR3 nucleotides are TGTGCCAGCAGTTACAGGGTAAAGTACGAGCAGTACTTC. This sequence encodes CASSYRVKYEQYF. This sequence joins TRBV27 and TRBJ2-7; the D gene is possibly TRBD1 (6 bases). The CDR3 length is 13 residues. Germline V gives CDR1 MNHEY, CDR2 SMNVEV (reference sequence). Trimming pared 4 bases from V and 4 bases from J, leaving 11 bases between.

Points on this clone: Other nucleotide sequences in the sample specify the same CDR3. The V call is TRBV7-2, the J call TRBJ2-5; 10 bases are shared with TRBD1. Germline-derived CDR1 and CDR2 are SGHTA and FQGNSA. CDR3 length: 14 amino acids. V lost 1 base, J lost 5 bases, and 1 base stayed unmatched. CDR3 region: CASSLGTGGETQYF. In DNA form, the CDR3 reads TGTGCCAGCAGCTTAGGGACAGGGGGGGAGACCCAGTACTTC.

The gene calls are TRBV18 and TRBJ1-2, with TRBD1 matching over 7 bases. V shed 2 bases and J 10 bases; nucleotides not matched to a gene: 1. This CDR3 comprises 11 residues. CDR1 is KGHSH, CDR2 LQKENI, per germline. In nucleotides, the CDR3 is TGTGCCAGCTCACCAGGACAGGCCTACACCTTC. Its protein product is CASSPGQAYTF.

The gene calls are TRBV6-1 and TRBJ1-6; D is uncertain. Germline V gene data show CDR1 as MNHNS and CDR2 as SASEGT. This CDR3 region has 13 residues. Trimming stripped 3 bases from V and 7 bases from J, with 7 bases between. In nucleotides, the CDR3 is TGTGCCAGCAGTGACAGCTCAAATTCACCCCTCCACTTT. Translated, it gives CASSDSSNSPLHF.

The chain couples TRBV30 to TRBJ2-5; D ambiguous. The CDR3 is 13 residues long. Germline assignment: CDR1 GTSNPN and CDR2 SVGIG (reference sequence). With 0 bases removed from V and 5 bases from J, the gap between germline ends came to 10 bases. CDR3 in DNA: TGTGCCTGGAGTGTACCAAAGGCGGAGACCCAGTACTTC. It is translated as CAWSVPKAETQYF.

The chain couples TRBV5-6 to TRBJ1-2; 7 nucleotides match TRBD1. The germline V gene encodes CDR1 SGHDT and CDR2 YYEEEE. Germline trimming cut 6 bases from V and 3 bases from J; bases unmatched to any gene: 5. This CDR3 is built from 13 residues. CDR3 bases: TGTGCCAGCACCAGGGGACAGTACTATGGCTACACCTTC. Translated: CASTRGQYYGYTF.

The chain has TRBV5-1 and TRBJ2-7; 13 nucleotides align to TRBD2. The ends lost 5 bases at V and 7 bases at J; junction bases unmatched: 9. The CDR3 has 15 residues. CDR1 is SGHRS, CDR2 YFSETQ, per germline. The CDR3 is CASRLGLAGAGEQYF. DNA for the CDR3: TGCGCCAGCAGGCTCGGACTAGCGGGGGCAGGGGAGCAGTACTTC.

The chain links TRBV9 to TRBJ2-3, with D possibly TRBD2 on 6 matching bases. Germline V gene sequence: CDR1 SGDLS, CDR2 YYNGEE. V was clipped by 3 bases and J by 0 bases, with 17 bases between them. The CDR3 has 17 amino acids. The CDR3 nucleotides read TGTGCCAGCAGCGCCCCAAGTTCGGGGACTAGCACAGATACGCAGTATTTT. This codes for CASSAPSSGTSTDTQYF.